A selection of T cell receptor beta chains follows, all from one sample in a study of blood T cell repertoires in COVID-19. TCRdb keeps only in-frame clones here, not all; method: immunoSEQ multiplex PCR. Among about 32,000 clones, 80% to 90% were seen once, and the ten largest hold more than 5.5%. Sequenced sample: peripheral blood. The origin of the receptors is an elderly woman with active or convalescent COVID-19. CDR3s include the opening cysteine and the closing phenylalanine or tryptophan. A D gene is named only where the DNA matches it firmly.

TRBD1	TRBV5-1	TRBJ2-3	CASSLGQGAADTQYF
TRBD1	TRBV5-1	TRBJ1-6	CASSLEGTGGSSSSPLHF
TRBD2	TRBV11-2	TRBJ2-1	CASSSRGLAVFSSYNEQFF
TRBD2	TRBV19	TRBJ2-1	CASKRTSGRNYNEQFF
.	TRBV3-1/TRBV3-2	TRBJ2-7	CASSQRAGYEQYF
.	TRBV3-1/TRBV3-2	TRBJ2-4	CASSQGLAKNIQYF
.	TRBV29-1	TRBJ1-4	CSVATRPNEKLFF
.	TRBV5-8	TRBJ1-1	CASSLRARGTEAFF
.	TRBV6-2/TRBV6-3	TRBJ2-2	CASSWRGFTGELFF
.	TRBV3-1/TRBV3-2	TRBJ1-2	CASSLAAYGYTF
TRBD1	TRBV18	TRBJ1-2	CASSPKGQYGYTF
.	TRBV3-1/TRBV3-2	TRBJ1-2	CASSQDKGAYGYTF
TRBD1	TRBV6-2/TRBV6-3	TRBJ1-5	CASSPGQPSNQPQHF
.	TRBV2	TRBJ1-1	CASSPGSGGSEAFF
.	TRBV23-1	TRBJ2-7	CASSQSSTLSYEQYF
.	TRBV4-3	TRBJ1-4	CASSQDRRVYEKLFF
.	TRBV20-1	TRBJ2-7	CSASKEGLREQYF
TRBD1	TRBV5-1	TRBJ2-7	CASSVDRVSYEQYF
TRBD1	TRBV3-1/TRBV3-2	TRBJ2-2	CASSPGTASGTGELFF
.	TRBV10-3	TRBJ1-5	CAISDGRASNQPQHF
.	TRBV6-6	TRBJ2-7	CASTSGTPYEQYF
TRBD2	TRBV5-1	TRBJ2-2	CASSKDAGESGELFF
TRBD2	TRBV7-2	TRBJ2-1	CASSLLRLAGFFNEQFF
.	TRBV29-1	TRBJ1-1	CSVTRGGNTEAFF
.	TRBV7-8	TRBJ2-6	CASSRFTGFSGANVLTF
TRBD2	TRBV5-4	TRBJ2-5	CASSTRLAGGPGTQYF
TRBD1	TRBV3-1/TRBV3-2	TRBJ1-6	CASSQTGDNSPLHF
.	TRBV18	TRBJ1-2	CASSPDMLYGYTF
.	TRBV2	TRBJ1-1	CASSLYSAEAFF
.	TRBV18	TRBJ1-2	CASSPAQGDYGYTF
.	TRBV7-3	TRBJ2-1	CASSLGANEQFF
.	TRBV12-3/TRBV12-4	TRBJ2-7	CASSMDIAAEQYF
.	TRBV15	TRBJ1-1	CATSSAGRGTEAFF
.	TRBV6-5	TRBJ2-3	CASGELGTDTQYF
.	TRBV2	TRBJ1-6	CASNPEGRENSPLHF
.	TRBV24-1	TRBJ2-3	CATSDRVRSTDTQYF
TRBD1	TRBV24-1	TRBJ1-3	CATSQGEGGGNTIYF
.	TRBV10-3	TRBJ2-7	CATLTGMNEQYF
.	TRBV3-1/TRBV3-2	TRBJ2-3	CASSPQDRGSRNTQYF
TRBD2	TRBV27	TRBJ2-7	CASSLAPSPGGGEQYF
TRBD2	TRBV5-1	TRBJ2-1	CASSWRIAGEQFF
.	TRBV5-1	TRBJ1-3	CASSLTRGGSDTIYF
.	TRBV7-2	TRBJ2-7	CASSLNRSPYEQYF